These 12 T cell receptor beta chains were all obtained from the same sample, sequenced in a study of blood T cells in healthy people across ages. With a J-beta primer mix and a sample-barcoded 5' primer, a second PCR ran about 7 to 12 cycles. TCRdb recomputed calls from the 5' RACE reads with MiXCR, one row per CDR3 protein. The profile shows 1.5 million to 2 million distinct CDR3 sequences, about two fifths of them singletons. Sample: blood. Receptors were obtained from a human donor in good health.

The chain combines TRBV29-1 with TRBJ1-2, with a possible D match to TRBD1 (5 bases). CDR3 length: 15 amino acids. Deletions cut 5 bases from V and 1 base from J, with 17 bases between. The germline V gene encodes CDR1 SQVTM and CDR2 ANQGSEA. CDR3 sequence: CSVTEHLQVNYGYTF. The CDR3 DNA follows: TGCAGCGTTACGGAGCACTTACAGGTTAACTATGGCTACACCTTC.

This clonotype came up once. Written as DNA, the CDR3 is TGTGCCAGCAGCCAGGCCACCGAGATTGAAGCTTTCTTT. Translation: CASSQATEIEAFF. The V gene is TRBV14, the J gene TRBJ1-1; D is uncertain. CDR1 and CDR2 from the germline V gene are SGHDN and FVKESK. The CDR3 contains 13 residues. Trimming stripped 3 bases from V and 7 bases from J, with 12 bases between.

The CDR3 DNA is TGTGCCAGCAGTCCTATGACGGATGAGCAGTTCTTC. Its protein is CASSPMTDEQFF. The chain recombines TRBV6-6 with TRBJ2-1, with no clear D. CDR1 and CDR2 (germline): MNHNY, SVGAGI (reference sequence). V gave up 5 bases and J gave up 8 bases, with 10 bases separating them. The CDR3 covers 12 residues.

The rearrangement uses TRBV7-9 and TRBJ1-4; D uncertain. This CDR3 is built from 13 residues. The V gene lost 7 bases and the J gene lost 7 bases, with 13 bases spanning the gap. Per the germline V gene, CDR1 is SEHNR and CDR2 is FQNEAQ (reference sequence). The DNA for the CDR3 is TGTGCCAGCATCAGGACCTCCTCTGAAAAACTGTTTTTT. It translates to CASIRTSSEKLFF.

This clonotype turned up a few times. The chain has TRBV7-3 and TRBJ2-2; perhaps TRBD2 as D (5 bases). Trimming pared 4 bases from V and 7 bases from J, leaving 10 bases between. The CDR3 runs to 13 residues. Germline V gene data show CDR1 as SGHTA and CDR2 as FQGTGA. The CDR3: CASSSGLGGELFF. In DNA form, the CDR3 reads TGTGCCAGCAGCTCAGGACTGGGCGGGGAGCTGTTTTTT.

This chain links TRBV5-1 with TRBJ2-3, with D hard to call. Trimming stripped 0 bases from V and 0 bases from J, with 8 bases between. This CDR3 contains 15 residues. Germline assignment: CDR1 SGHRS and CDR2 YFSETQ. The CDR3 region has the DNA TGCGCCAGCAGCTTGGCCCACCCTAGCACAGATACGCAGTATTTT. Its translation: CASSLAHPSTDTQYF.

Of note for this clonotype: A read error may account for a junction end that differs from germline. The rearrangement uses TRBV20-1 and TRBJ2-3; 9 positions agree with TRBD2. This CDR3 contains 15 residues. Germline CDR1 is DFQATT and CDR2 is SNEGSKA (reference sequence). The CDR3 DNA sequence: TGCAGTGCGAAGAGGCTGCGGGGGGGTACAGATACGCGGTATTTT. This translates into CSAKRLRGGTDTRYF.

This clonotype has just one count. It may be a read error: a sequence one base away is much more abundant. CDR3 region: CAVSESLGDTNYEQYF. CDR3 sequence (DNA): TGTGCCGTCAGTGAGTCTTTGGGGGACACAAACTACGAGCAGTACTTC. The rearrangement links TRBV10-3 to TRBJ2-5, with D possibly matching TRBD1 (6 bases). The J call may be wrong; the DNA end is better matched by TRBJ2-7. In germline, CDR1 is ENHRY, CDR2 SYGVKD. The CDR3 covers 16 residues.

A note on this clonotype: One end of the junction does not line up with germline, which may come from a read error. This CDR3 reads CASSIALANKIYEQYF. The DNA of the CDR3 is TGTGCCAGCAGCATAGCCCTAGCGAACAAAATCTACGAGCAGTACTTC. The chain carries TRBV7-8 and TRBJ2-7; possible D gene TRBD2, 6 bases. This CDR3 comprises 16 residues. In germline, CDR1 is SGHVS, CDR2 FQNEAQ.

The V gene is TRBV7-2, the J gene TRBJ2-1; D gene ambiguous. There are 14 residues in the CDR3. Germline V gives CDR1 SGHTA, CDR2 FQGNSA. Deletions cut 7 bases from V and 2 bases from J, with 12 bases between. The CDR3 nucleotides read TGTGCCAGCAACCAGATCAGCGCCTACAATGAGCAGTTCTTC. Encoded protein: CASNQISAYNEQFF.

About this clonotype itself: A much larger clonotype is one base distant, so this may be a read error. The genes are TRBV7-2 and TRBJ2-1; D unclear. Trimming left V 4 bases short and J 0 bases short, with 10 bases between. The CDR3 runs 15 residues. CDR1 is SGHTA and CDR2 is FQGNSA in the germline V gene. The CDR3: CASSSAASSYNEQFF. The CDR3 nucleotides read TGTGCCAGCAGCTCGGCAGCGAGCTCCTACAATGAGCAGTTCTTC.

This clonotype was detected many times. This chain joins TRBV29-1 and TRBJ2-3, with 8 bases lining up with TRBD1. The CDR3 totals 15 residues. The V segment lost 4 bases and the J segment 6 bases; nucleotides outside the gene matches: 12. Germline V lookup: CDR1 SQVTM, CDR2 ANQGSEA. The CDR3 DNA sequence: TGCAGCGTTGTACCCGATCAGGGGGCAGGGGATACGCAGTATTTT. Protein: CSVVPDQGAGDTQYF.